The 5 T cell receptor beta chains in this list originate from one sample, sequenced in a study of OX40 agonist ivuxolimab in advanced cancers. The library was obtained by the immunoSEQ multiplex PCR assay. As stored in TCRdb, this immuneACCESS dataset retains in-frame rearrangements with V and J assigned. A fraction of the clones does not appear; measured against another copy, unresolved V genes explain less than half of the discrepancy, and the remainder lacks a known reason. This sample is represented by 50,000 to 65,000 clones; over 75% of them were singletons. The biggest ten clones account for 18% of the sample. The material sequenced was CD4+ or CD8+ T cells sorted from blood, taken in a trial of the OX40 agonist ivuxolimab. These receptors were collected from an adult with an advanced solid tumor such as melanoma, head and neck, liver or kidney cancer.

The chain joins TRBV4-2 to TRBJ2-7; unclear D gene. V was cut by 4 bases and J by 2 bases, with 12 bases left in between. This CDR3 has 14 residues. Germline V gives CDR1 LGHNA, CDR2 YNFKEQ. The CDR3 DNA sequence: TGTGCCAGCAGCCTAGACATTCCCACCTACGAGCAGTACTTC. Its protein is CASSLDIPTYEQYF.

The chain uses TRBV13 and TRBJ1-2; D gene uncertain. The germline V gene encodes CDR1 PRHDT and CDR2 FYEKMQ (reference sequence). V dropped 4 bases and J dropped 4 bases, with 22 bases sitting between them. The CDR3 runs to 17 residues. CDR3 sequence reads: CASSYETNGPHLYGYTF. The CDR3 coding sequence is TGTGCCAGCAGCTACGAAACAAATGGACCGCACCTCTATGGCTACACCTTC. The entire variable domain, with the rest obtained from reference TRBV13 and TRBJ1-2, is as follows: AAGVIQSPRHLIKEKRETATLKCYPIPRHDTVYWYQQGPGQDPQFLISFYEKMQSDKGSIPDRFSAQQFSDYHSELNMSSLELGDSALYFCASSYETNGPHLYGYTFGSGTRLTVV.

Concerning this clone: One end of the junction fails to match germline, which may point to a read error. The chain combines TRBV4-2 with TRBJ1-1, with 7 positions matching TRBD1. This CDR3 has 18 residues. Looked up from germline, CDR1 is LGHNA and CDR2 is YNFKEQ. This CDR3 reads CTSSQSTGTEIFLPEAFF. The CDR3 DNA reads TGTACCAGCAGCCAATCTACCGGGACAGAAATCTTCCTCCCTGAAGCTTTCTTT.

The rearrangement joins TRBV28 to TRBJ2-7; D perhaps matches TRBD2 (7 bases). The germline V and J ends were trimmed by 2 bases and 6 bases, with 14 bases remaining between them. The CDR3 has 14 amino acids. Germline V gene data show CDR1 as MDHEN and CDR2 as SYDVKM. CDR3 sequence reads: CASSLGGAEGEQYF. In nucleotides, the CDR3 is TGTGCCAGCAGTTTAGGGGGGGCAGAAGGCGAGCAGTACTTC.

For the CDR3, the DNA is TGTGCCAGCAGCACGGGACTAGCGGACCAAGAGACCCAGTACTTC. Its protein product is CASSTGLADQETQYF. The gene calls are TRBV4-2 and TRBJ2-5, with 11 bases identical to TRBD2. Losses at the gene ends were 5 bases for V and 0 bases for J; bases not matched to a gene: 2. The germline V gene encodes CDR1 LGHNA and CDR2 YNFKEQ. The CDR3 runs to 15 residues.